What follows describes a single T cell receptor (beta chain). No antigen is known for it. The V segment lost 2 bases and the J segment 4 bases; nucleotides outside the gene matches: 4. CDR1 is ENHRY, CDR2 SYGVKD, per germline. This CDR3 comprises 15 residues. This record belongs to a study of cytomegalovirus exposure and HLA in healthy donors. Study-wide findings and caveats: Relative to equally common others, HLA-associated TCR beta chains showed greater clonal expansion in a later analysis. Using a false discovery rate of 0.05, a later analysis showed that approximately 16,000 TCR beta sequences were associated with HLA alleles. A later analysis revealed that TCR association rates differed between HLA loci, peaking at DRB1 and bottoming out at HLA-C.

PCR was performed using 60 Vbeta and 13 Jbeta primers. The table came from immunoSEQ multiplex PCR; TCRdb's copy has only in-frame clones and leaves some out. This table holds approximately 120,000 clones, around four fifths found once. This clonotype was sampled from a woman between 35 and 50 years old in good health and CMV-seropositive. Sample: PBMCs. This rearrangement joins TRBV10-3 to TRBJ1-1; TRBD1 matches 10 bases. CDR3 in DNA: TGTGCCATCAGTGAGGCGAGACAGGGGGCCACTGAAGCTTTCTTT. As protein: CAISEARQGATEAFF.